One sample yielded the 17 T cell receptor beta chains listed below, sequenced in a study of blood T cell repertoires in COVID-19. Some clones are missing from TCRdb's copy, which holds only in-frame ones; the method was immunoSEQ multiplex PCR. The sample records around 100,000 clones, more than 75% being singletons. Sequenced sample: peripheral blood. These receptors all stem from a man aged 40-50 years with acute or convalescent COVID-19.

The V call is TRBV10-3, the J call TRBJ2-1; TRBD2 matches 9 bases. With 3 bases clipped from V and 4 bases from J, the junction kept 4 bases outside the gene matches. This CDR3 is built from 15 residues. CDR1 ENHRY and CDR2 SYGVKD come from the germline V gene. CDR3 amino acids: CAISDLAGKYNEQFF. CDR3 nucleotides: TGTGCCATCAGTGATCTAGCGGGGAAATACAATGAGCAGTTCTTC.

The chain recombines TRBV29-1 with TRBJ1-1, with TRBD1 as a possible D gene (6 bases). The germline V and J ends were trimmed by 5 bases and 0 bases, with 10 bases remaining between them. Germline CDR1 reads SQVTM; CDR2 reads ANQGSEA. The CDR3 contains 13 residues. In DNA form, the CDR3 reads TGCAGCGTTAACAGGGTTATGAACACTGAAGCTTTCTTT. Protein product: CSVNRVMNTEAFF.

The chain has TRBV27 and TRBJ1-2, with TRBD1 as a possible D gene (5 bases). CDR3 length equals 16 residues. Trimming left V 6 bases short and J 0 bases short, with 17 bases between. From germline, CDR1 is MNHEY and CDR2 SMNVEV (reference sequence). The DNA of the CDR3 is TGTGCCAGCAGAGGGCCGAAGACAGTTTCTAACTATGGCTACACCTTC. It is translated as CASRGPKTVSNYGYTF.

The chain combines TRBV6-5 with TRBJ1-1, with D unresolved. V dropped 6 bases and J dropped 7 bases, with 9 bases sitting between them. CDR3 length: 11 residues. Germline-derived CDR1 and CDR2 are MNHEY and SVGAGI. CDR3 nucleotides: TGTGCCAGCAGGCTGGAGTTTGAAGCTTTCTTT. This translates into CASRLEFEAFF.

The V call is TRBV10-1, the J call TRBJ1-1; possible D gene TRBD1, 6 bases. The length of the CDR3 is 15 residues. Trimming stripped 4 bases from V and 1 base from J, with 13 bases between. Germline lookup yields CDR1 WNHNN and CDR2 SYGVQD (reference sequence). This chain's CDR3 is CASSARTAQNTEAFF. CDR3 nucleotides: TGCGCCAGCAGTGCGAGGACAGCGCAGAACACTGAAGCTTTCTTT.

V gene TRBV3-1 (or the pseudogene TRBV3-2) combines with J gene TRBJ2-7, with 10 bases identical to TRBD2. The CDR3 is 14 residues long. CDR1 LGHDT and CDR2 YNNKEL come from the germline V gene (reference sequence). V lost 4 bases to trimming and J lost 5 bases; unmatched junction nucleotides: 5. Written as DNA, the CDR3 is TGTGCCAGCAGCCGCCGGACTAGCGGTGACGAGCAGTACTTC. It encodes CASSRRTSGDEQYF.

V usage is TRBV18 and J usage is TRBJ2-5, with D tentatively TRBD2 (6 bases). CDR1 is KGHSH and CDR2 is LQKENI in the germline V gene. V was clipped by 3 bases and J by 1 base, with 12 bases between them. The CDR3 sequence is 15 residues long. The CDR3 spells CASSPMGLLQETQYF. Written as DNA, the CDR3 is TGTGCCAGCTCACCGATGGGACTTCTCCAAGAGACCCAGTACTTC.

CDR3 loop: CASSGVHEQFF. Here the CDR3 DNA reads TGTGCCAGCTCGGGGGTCCATGAGCAGTTCTTC. The rearrangement joins TRBV28 to TRBJ2-1, with a weak D call TRBD2 (6 bases). V shed 8 bases and J shed 8 bases, with 10 bases lying between them. This CDR3 region has 11 residues. CDR1 is MDHEN and CDR2 is SYDVKM in the germline V gene.

The chain carries TRBV27 and TRBJ2-1; 7 positions match TRBD2. J lost 6 bases, V lost 8 bases, and 19 bases had no gene match. CDR3 size: 17 residues. Germline V gene sequence: CDR1 MNHEY, CDR2 SMNVEV (reference sequence). CDR3 DNA: TGTGCCAGCTCACCTCGCCTAGCGGTCTCGATGATCAATGAGCAGTTCTTC. Amino acids: CASSPRLAVSMINEQFF.

This clone was counted a few times. The rearrangement links TRBV7-2 to TRBJ2-1, with TRBD1 identical over 10 bases. The V gene's germline CDR1 is SGHTA and CDR2 FQGNSA. V trimming: 5 bases; J trimming: 9 bases; junction bases outside the gene matches: 10. The CDR3 loop spans 15 amino acids. The DNA of the CDR3 is TGTGCCAGCAGCAGACAGGGGGCGTCGGGTGGTGAGCAGTTCTTC. Translation gives CASSRQGASGGEQFF.

The J gene is TRBJ1-1, the V gene TRBV6-5; D is uncertain. Germline V gene lookup returns CDR1 MNHEY and CDR2 SVGAGI. The ends were cut back, 2 bases at V and 9 bases at J, with 22 bases in the middle. CDR3 length: 16 residues. DNA of the CDR3: TGTGCCAGCAGTTACCGCCGAACTGCCGGGTTCCCGCAAGCTTTCTTT. The encoded protein is CASSYRRTAGFPQAFF.

The chain uses TRBV6-5 and TRBJ1-1, with D unresolved. Germline V gives CDR1 MNHEY, CDR2 SVGAGI. The V gene lost 6 bases and the J gene lost 1 base, with 9 bases spanning the gap. The CDR3 has 13 residues. CDR3 amino acids: CASSPTWNTEAFF. The CDR3 DNA follows: TGTGCCAGCAGCCCAACATGGAACACTGAAGCTTTCTTT.

The genes are TRBV20-1 and TRBJ1-2, with D maybe TRBD1 (5 bases). The CDR3 length is 11 residues. CDR1 DFQATT and CDR2 SNEGSKA come from the germline V gene (reference sequence). Between the trimmed V and J ends, which lost 3 bases and 8 bases, there was a span of 10 bases. Here the CDR3 reads CSASTGAGYTF. DNA for the CDR3: TGCAGTGCTAGTACTGGGGCGGGCTACACCTTC.

This clone was detected only once. Other DNA sequences of this sample code for an identical CDR3. This chain uses TRBV19 with TRBJ1-4; D not resolved. V was clipped by 3 bases and J by 0 bases, with 5 bases between them. The CDR3 extends over 14 amino acids. Germline loops: CDR1 LNHDA, CDR2 SQIVND (reference sequence). The CDR3 sequence: CASSIAATNEKLFF. CDR3 in DNA: TGTGCCAGTAGTATCGCAGCAACTAATGAAAAACTGTTTTTT.

J is TRBJ1-2 and V is TRBV19; D is undetermined. The CDR3 totals 15 residues. V shed 7 bases and J shed 0 bases, with 15 bases lying between them. CDR1 is LNHDA and CDR2 is SQIVND in the germline V gene (reference sequence). CDR3 region: CASTAHRRSNYGYTF. CDR3 DNA: TGTGCCAGTACGGCCCATCGGAGATCTAACTATGGCTACACCTTC.

The genes are TRBV6-5 and TRBJ1-2, with 11 positions matching TRBD1. V lost 6 bases and J lost 5; bases outside the gene matches: 8. Germline CDR1 reads MNHEY; CDR2 reads SVGAGI. The CDR3 consists of 15 residues. The CDR3 bases are TGTGCCAGCAGCCCCGGGACAGGGGGATGGTATGGCTACACCTTC. The encoded protein is CASSPGTGGWYGYTF.

The rearrangement uses TRBV27 and TRBJ2-5, with 8 bases that match TRBD2. Germline V gene data show CDR1 as MNHEY and CDR2 as SMNVEV (reference sequence). CDR3 length equals 17 residues. The V and J ends lost 8 bases and 0 bases, in that order; junction bases with no gene match: 14. CDR3 DNA: TGTGCCAGCGGACCACTCCTGACTAGCGCCGACCAAGAGACCCAGTACTTC. Translating gives CASGPLLTSADQETQYF.